The following is a TCR beta chain sequence with its context. CDR3 length: 17 residues. The germline CDR1 and CDR2 sequences are MNHEY and SMNVEV (reference sequence). V lost 4 bases to trimming and J lost 0 bases; unmatched junction nucleotides: 2. The source of the sample is a study of chemoradiotherapy in HPV16-positive cancers. Some clones are missing from TCRdb's copy, which holds only in-frame ones; the method was immunoSEQ multiplex PCR. The data hold fewer than 6,500 clones, with about 83% observed a single time. The V and J genes are TRBV27 and TRBJ2-1; 14 bases agree with TRBD2. Material: tumor tissue, obtained from a patient who underwent chemoradiotherapy. This TCR derives from a human donor with HPV-associated anogenital cancer. This chain's CDR3 is CASSSTSGRASYNEQFF. The DNA for the CDR3 is TGTGCCAGCAGTTCGACTAGCGGGAGGGCCTCCTACAATGAGCAGTTCTTC.